The sequence of this T cell receptor beta chain was determined in a study of HIV-infected patients and healthy controls. Background on the study: No general T-cell lymphocytopenia was present, and per-chain CDR3 totals resembled those of controls.

Regarding the study as a whole: HIV-infected patients shared fewer CDR3 sequences between individuals than healthy controls.

This clonotype showed up many times. Its antigen is still unknown. All unsorted peripheral T cells were captured because whole blood was used without fractionation. Reverse transcription used about 500 ng RNA and constant-region primers for alpha and beta. Each of the alpha and beta chains got its own library through chain-specific third strand synthesis with indices. A 5' RACE adapter with a random hexamer and the SP2 primer site was joined to cDNA. Two random hexamers, added before amplification and joined, formed each molecule's 12-nucleotide barcode. Via MiXCR, TCRdb re-called the 5' RACE reads, giving one row per CDR3 protein. The sample has about 9,600 distinct CDR3 sequences, roughly 7.3% seen once. In germline, CDR1 is SGHTA, CDR2 FQGNSA. The CDR3 extends over 16 amino acids. V gave up 1 base and J gave up 10 bases, with 21 bases separating them.

The V and J genes are TRBV7-2 and TRBJ2-3; D assignment may be TRBD1 or TRBD2 (5 bases each). The sequencing here drew on blood, taken before antiretroviral therapy. The sequence was collected from an adult with HIV infection. The CDR3: CASSLEVGALTGAQYF. CDR3 in DNA: TGTGCCAGCAGCTTAGAGGTCGGGGCCCTCACTGGGGCGCAGTATTTT.